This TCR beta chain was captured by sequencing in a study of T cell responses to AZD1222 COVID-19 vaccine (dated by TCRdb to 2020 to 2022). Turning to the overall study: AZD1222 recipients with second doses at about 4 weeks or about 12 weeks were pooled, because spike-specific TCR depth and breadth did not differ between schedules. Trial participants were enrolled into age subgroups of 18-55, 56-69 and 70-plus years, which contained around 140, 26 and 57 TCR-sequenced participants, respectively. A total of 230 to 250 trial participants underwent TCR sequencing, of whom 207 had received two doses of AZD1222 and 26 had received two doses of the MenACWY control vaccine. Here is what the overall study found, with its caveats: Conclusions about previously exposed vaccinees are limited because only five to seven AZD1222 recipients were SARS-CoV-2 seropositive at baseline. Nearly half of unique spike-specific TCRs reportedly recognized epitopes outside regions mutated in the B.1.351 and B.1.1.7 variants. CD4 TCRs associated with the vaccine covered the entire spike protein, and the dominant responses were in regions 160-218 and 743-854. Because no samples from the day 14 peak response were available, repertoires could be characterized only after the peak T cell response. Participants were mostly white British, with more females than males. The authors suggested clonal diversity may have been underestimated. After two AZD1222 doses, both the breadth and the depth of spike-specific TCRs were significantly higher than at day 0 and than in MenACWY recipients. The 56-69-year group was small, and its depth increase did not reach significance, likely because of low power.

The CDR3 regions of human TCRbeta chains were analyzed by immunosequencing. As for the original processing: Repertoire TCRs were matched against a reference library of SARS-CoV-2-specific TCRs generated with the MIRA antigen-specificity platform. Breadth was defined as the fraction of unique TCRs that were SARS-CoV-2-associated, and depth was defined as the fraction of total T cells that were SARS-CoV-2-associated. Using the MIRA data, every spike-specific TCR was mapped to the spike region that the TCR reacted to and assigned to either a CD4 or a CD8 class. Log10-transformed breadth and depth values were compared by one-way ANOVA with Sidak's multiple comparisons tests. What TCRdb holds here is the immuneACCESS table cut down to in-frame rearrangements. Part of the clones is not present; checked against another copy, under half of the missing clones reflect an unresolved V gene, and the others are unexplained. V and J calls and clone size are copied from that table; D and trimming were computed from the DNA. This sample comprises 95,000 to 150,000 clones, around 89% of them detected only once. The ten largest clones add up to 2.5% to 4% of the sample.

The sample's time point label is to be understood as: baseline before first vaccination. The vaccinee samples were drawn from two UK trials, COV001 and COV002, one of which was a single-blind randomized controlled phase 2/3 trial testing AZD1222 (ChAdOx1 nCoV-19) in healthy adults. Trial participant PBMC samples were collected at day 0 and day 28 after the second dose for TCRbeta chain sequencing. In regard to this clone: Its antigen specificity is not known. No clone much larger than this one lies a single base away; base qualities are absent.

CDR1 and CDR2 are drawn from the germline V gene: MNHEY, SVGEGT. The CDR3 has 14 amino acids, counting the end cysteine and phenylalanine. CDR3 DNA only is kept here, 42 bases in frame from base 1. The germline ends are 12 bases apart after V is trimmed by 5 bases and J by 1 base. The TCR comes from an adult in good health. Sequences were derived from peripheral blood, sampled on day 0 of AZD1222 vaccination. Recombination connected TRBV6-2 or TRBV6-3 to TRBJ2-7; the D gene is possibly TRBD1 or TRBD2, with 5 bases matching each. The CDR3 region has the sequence CASSNWDGSYEQYF. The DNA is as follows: TGTGCCAGCAGTAACTGGGACGGATCCTACGAGCAGTACTTC.